This TCR beta chain was recovered during a study of molecular identifiers for immune sequencing clone quantification. General study points: Clones of above 20 RNA copies carried over 97% of effector molecules; in naive cells they carried under 1%.

Note on this clonotype: What it recognizes is unknown.

Library preparation followed earlier protocols using designated TCR primers. From the PCR reads, TCRdb called clonotypes with MiXCR, one entry per CDR3 protein. The table lists some 96,000 distinct CDR3 sequences, approximately 24% of them singletons. Sequenced input: naive CD8+ T cells from blood, with Jurkat cell RNA spiked in. The sample's subset: FACS-sorted CD8+CD4-CCR7+CD45RA+ naive T cells. The clonotype comes from a human donor in good health. Some libraries in this study had Jurkat cell RNA spiked in.

CDR3 coding DNA: TGTGCCAGCAGGGTCGGGACCTACGAGCAGTACTTC. Translating it yields CASRVGTYEQYF. The chain joins TRBV6-2 or TRBV6-3 to TRBJ2-7, with a possible D match to TRBD2 (5 bases). The germline V and J ends were trimmed by 6 bases and 2 bases, with 8 bases remaining between them. The CDR3 totals 12 residues. CDR1 is MNHEY, CDR2 SVGEGT, per germline.